Presented here are 18 T cell receptor beta chains from one specimen sequenced in a study of T-cell reconstitution after alpha-beta-depleted transplantation in children. Unique molecular identifiers were incorporated into the prepared TCRbeta library. Using its own MiXCR run on the PCR reads, TCRdb lists one record per CDR3 protein. Seen here are 500,000 to 750,000 distinct CDR3 sequences, around 13% observed once, and the top ten hold around 2.2%. Sequences were derived from PBMCs, mostly from graft donor cells, sampled 360 days after TCRalphabeta/CD19-depleted stem cell transplant. These receptors were obtained from a male patient younger than 18 who had a stem cell transplant for acute myeloid leukemia, so the T cells may come from the graft donor.

The chain couples TRBV21-1 to TRBJ2-3; the table names TRBD2, a call not compared with the DNA. TRBV21-1 is assigned pseudogene status. The CDR3 is 17 amino acids. CDR3 loop: CASSKAVLYGPTDTQYF. The CDR3 DNA reads TGTGCCAGCAGCAAAGCAGTGTTATACGGCCCCACAGATACGCAGTATTTT.

This clonotype was detected ten times or more. The CDR3 sequence is CASSLERDGDWGNEQYF. DNA of the CDR3: TGTGCCAGCAGCCTGGAACGAGACGGGGATTGGGGGAACGAGCAGTACTTC. This chain links TRBV5-6 with TRBJ2-7; tentatively, D is TRBD1 or TRBD2 (5 bases each). Germline CDR1 and CDR2: SGHDT and YYEEEE. This CDR3 is built from 17 residues. With 4 bases removed from V and 5 bases from J, the gap between germline ends came to 25 bases.

The CDR3 loop reads CASSLGTRSYNEQFF. The CDR3 coding sequence is TGTGCCAGCAGCTTAGGGACACGATCCTACAATGAGCAGTTCTTC. J is TRBJ2-1 and V is TRBV7-3; D may be TRBD1 (6 bases). The germline V gene encodes CDR1 SGHTA and CDR2 FQGTGA. This CDR3 is built from 15 residues. With 2 bases removed from V and 1 base from J, the gap between germline ends came to 9 bases.

In this sample, this clonotype turned up many times. V and J are TRBV29-1 and TRBJ2-7; 10 bases are shared with TRBD1. The V gene end was trimmed by 5 bases and the J gene end by 1 base; junction bases not matched to a gene: 5. This CDR3 spans 14 amino acids. Germline CDR1 is SQVTM and CDR2 is ANQGSEA. The CDR3 spells CSVTRTGGSYEQYF. DNA for the CDR3: TGCAGCGTTACCCGGACAGGGGGATCCTACGAGCAGTACTTC.

The rearrangement links TRBV29-1 to TRBJ1-1, with D perhaps TRBD1 (6 bases). The germline CDR1 and CDR2 sequences are SQVTM and ANQGSEA. V was cut by 6 bases and J by 3 bases, with 14 bases left in between. The CDR3 totals 13 residues. The CDR3 bases are TGCAGCGTGGAACAGGGAAAGCACACTGAAGCTTTCTTT. Residues: CSVEQGKHTEAFF.

The V call is TRBV9, the J call TRBJ2-1, with D possibly matching TRBD2 (5 bases). Germline V lookup: CDR1 SGDLS, CDR2 YYNGEE. The CDR3 contains 15 residues. Trimming cost V 0 bases and J 5 bases, with 12 bases left between them. CDR3 in amino acids: CASSVEGGPNNEQFF. CDR3 DNA: TGTGCCAGCAGCGTAGAAGGCGGGCCCAACAATGAGCAGTTCTTC.

This sequence joins TRBV10-3 and TRBJ2-3; D possibly corresponds to TRBD1 (5 bases). Germline V gene data show CDR1 as ENHRY and CDR2 as SYGVKD. The length of the CDR3 is 13 residues. Trimming removed 9 bases at V and 3 bases at J, with 13 bases between. The CDR3: CAIGARRTDTQYF. CDR3 nucleotide sequence: TGTGCCATTGGGGCGAGGAGAACAGATACGCAGTATTTT.

This clonotype showed up many times. CDR3 in amino acids: CASRRTGLPYEQYF. DNA of the CDR3: TGTGCCAGCAGACGGACAGGGCTCCCCTACGAGCAGTACTTC. The chain combines TRBV7-2 with TRBJ2-7, with TRBD1 identical over 8 bases. With V trimmed by 6 bases and J by 2 bases, 6 bases remained unmatched. The CDR3 spans 14 residues. The germline CDR1 and CDR2 sequences are SGHTA and FQGNSA.

This clonotype has ten or more counts. The V and J genes are TRBV11-2 and TRBJ2-2, with TRBD2 identical over 13 bases. The length of the CDR3 is 16 residues. V lost 5 bases to trimming and J lost 5 bases; unmatched junction nucleotides: 5. From germline, CDR1 is SGHAT and CDR2 FQNNGV. The CDR3 DNA is TGTGCCAGCAGCCAACTAGCGGGAGGGCCTACCGGGGAGCTGTTTTTT. Amino acids: CASSQLAGGPTGELFF.

This clonotype has only a few counts. V gene TRBV29-1 combines with J gene TRBJ2-1; possibly TRBD2 for D (6 bases). CDR1 is SQVTM, CDR2 ANQGSEA, per germline. The CDR3 is 14 amino acids. V was pared by 0 bases and J by 2 bases, with 8 bases between. The DNA of the CDR3 is TGCAGCGTTGAAGACGGGGGACCCTACAATGAGCAGTTCTTC. Its translation: CSVEDGGPYNEQFF.

The sample holds a few counts of this clonotype. This chain uses TRBV28 with TRBJ2-4, with 8 bases lining up with TRBD1. The germline gives CDR1 MDHEN, CDR2 SYDVKM. V trimming: 5 bases; J trimming: 0 bases; junction bases outside the gene matches: 12. The CDR3 runs 18 residues. CDR3: CASSLIPGQAIAKNIQYF. The CDR3 region has the DNA TGTGCCAGCAGTCTAATTCCGGGACAGGCTATAGCCAAAAACATTCAGTACTTC.

This clonotype was recorded many times. The chain is built from TRBV14 and TRBJ2-7; TRBD1 aligns across 7 bases. Trimming at V came to 0 bases and at J to 2 bases, leaving 4 bases not matched to a gene. The CDR3 covers 15 residues. The V gene's germline CDR1 is SGHDN and CDR2 FVKESK. The CDR3 is CASSQDSGQAYEQYF. Written as DNA, the CDR3 is TGTGCCAGCAGCCAAGATTCTGGACAGGCCTACGAGCAGTACTTC.

This chain links TRBV28 with TRBJ2-2, with TRBD1 as a possible D gene (5 bases). This CDR3 is built from 15 residues. Germline V gene sequence: CDR1 MDHEN, CDR2 SYDVKM. Deletions cut 4 bases from V and 5 bases from J, with 14 bases between. CDR3 residues: CASSSLPRATGELFF. CDR3 DNA sequence: TGTGCCAGCAGTTCGCTCCCCAGGGCGACCGGGGAGCTGTTTTTT.

The rearrangement uses TRBV4-3 and TRBJ2-1, with D tentatively TRBD1 (5 bases). V lost 0 bases and J 6 bases, leaving 15 bases between the germline ends. The CDR3 runs to 16 residues. CDR1 and CDR2 from the germline V gene are LGHNA and YSLEER. In nucleotides, the CDR3 is TGCGCCAGCAGCCAAGAGGGGCGGAGCAGGATCAATGAGCAGTTCTTC. Translation gives CASSQEGRSRINEQFF.

There are a few counts of this clonotype. The chain combines TRBV2 with TRBJ2-7, with D unresolved. CDR3 length equals 13 residues. V lost 6 bases, J lost 6 bases, and 15 bases lay in between. Germline V gene sequence: CDR1 SNHLY, CDR2 FYNNEI. The CDR3 sequence: CASRVLPRPEQYF. CDR3 DNA: TGTGCCAGCAGGGTCCTCCCTCGTCCCGAGCAGTACTTC.

There are many counts of this clonotype. V gene TRBV28 combines with J gene TRBJ2-5; 7 bases fit TRBD1. There are 13 residues in the CDR3. Germline assignment: CDR1 MDHEN and CDR2 SYDVKM. V was pared by 2 bases and J by 5 bases, with 2 bases of the junction left unmatched. Here the CDR3 reads CASSLDRVETQYF. The CDR3 DNA sequence: TGTGCCAGCAGTTTAGACAGGGTGGAGACCCAGTACTTC.

This chain links TRBV12-3 or TRBV12-4 with TRBJ2-1; 11 bases agree with TRBD2. V dropped 3 bases and J dropped 1; count of bases not matched to a gene: 8. The CDR3 spans 18 residues. The CDR3 DNA reads as TGTGCCAGCAGTTTTGCGGTAGCGGGAGGGCCATCCTACAATGAGCAGTTCTTC. Translation gives CASSFAVAGGPSYNEQFF.

This clonotype has at least ten counts. The chain recombines TRBV28 with TRBJ2-7, with 9 bases matching TRBD1. From germline, CDR1 is MDHEN and CDR2 SYDVKM. The CDR3 is 15 residues long. V dropped 7 bases and J dropped 2; count of bases not matched to a gene: 9. The CDR3 loop reads CASNPGDRETYEQYF. CDR3 DNA sequence: TGTGCCAGCAATCCTGGGGACAGGGAGACCTACGAGCAGTACTTC.